A single TCR beta chain is shown here with its context. Its cognate antigen is unknown. This sample was taken from a study of post-analysis software for immune sequencing data. Whole-study context: The disease courses spanned relapsing-remitting, secondary progressive and progressive-relapsing forms of multiple sclerosis. The study, taken as a whole, reports: Samples from a shared batch, those prepared together, strongly co-clustered by F measure. Five or six TRBV segments, TRBV5-6, TRBV5-1 and TRBV20-1 among them, were found more frequent in patients than controls. Compared against controls, patients with multiple sclerosis displayed significantly lower normalized Chao1 diversity.

CDR3 length equals 15 residues. The V gene end was trimmed by 0 bases and the J gene end by 7 bases; junction bases not matched to a gene: 3. CDR1 and CDR2 (germline): DFQATT, SNEGSKA (reference sequence). Included in the TCR beta cDNA libraries were unique molecular identifiers. MiXCR was run by TCRdb on the PCR reads, yielding one entry per CDR3 protein. The table has hundreds of thousands of distinct CDR3 sequences, around 27% seen once. This sequence was found in a girl aged 10 to 17 with multiple sclerosis. The sample was blood. The J gene is TRBJ2-1, the V gene TRBV20-1; 13 nucleotides match TRBD2. CDR3 amino acids: CSARETSGGKNEQFF. In nucleotides, the CDR3 is TGCAGTGCTAGAGAGACTAGCGGGGGGAAAAATGAGCAGTTCTTC.